These 22 T cell receptor beta chains came from one sample sequenced in a study of CD8 T cells in ankylosing spondylitis. Each CDR3 protein gets one entry after TCRdb re-called the 5' RACE reads with MiXCR. The table records around 150,000 distinct CDR3 sequences, about 7% of them present only once. The source material was blood, either unsorted or a sorted T cell fraction (not recorded which). Receptor source: a female donor with ankylosing spondylitis or in good health (not recorded which).

V is TRBV5-1 and J is TRBJ1-1; D possibly corresponds to TRBD1 (6 bases). CDR3 size: 14 residues. From germline, CDR1 is SGHRS and CDR2 YFSETQ. Trimming removed 6 bases at V and 6 bases at J, with 18 bases between. CDR3 in amino acids: CASTGALGGAEAFF. The CDR3 DNA sequence: TGCGCCAGCACCGGGGCCCTAGGGGGGGCTGAAGCTTTCTTT. Drawing the rest from reference TRBV5-1 and TRBJ1-1, the complete variable domain is KAGVTQTPRYLIKTRGQQVTLSCSPISGHRSVSWYQQTPGQGLQFLFEYFSETQRNKGNFPGRFSGRQFSNSRSEMNVSTLELGDSALYLCASTGALGGAEAFFGQGTRLTVV.

This clonotype was detected many times. V and J are TRBV30 and TRBJ1-6; D is perhaps TRBD1 (5 bases). The CDR3 has 14 residues. CDR1 is GTSNPN and CDR2 is SVGIG in the germline V gene (reference sequence). V was clipped by 3 bases and J by 7 bases, with 13 bases between them. The CDR3 reads CAWRPDSLNSPLHF. The CDR3 nucleotides are TGTGCCTGGAGGCCTGACAGCCTCAATTCACCCCTCCACTTT.

This clonotype was detected many times. The chain is built from TRBV3-1 and TRBJ2-7; tentatively, D is TRBD2 (6 bases). The V and J ends lost 4 bases and 2 bases respectively, with 12 bases between them. Germline CDR1 is LGHDT and CDR2 is YNNKEL (reference sequence). This CDR3 has 14 residues. The CDR3 sequence: CASSPTGDPYEQYF. The CDR3, as DNA: TGTGCCAGCAGCCCAACGGGGGACCCCTACGAGCAGTACTTC.

This clonotype has at least ten counts. This chain uses TRBV5-1 with TRBJ1-1, with D perhaps matching TRBD1 (6 bases). The V and J ends lost 5 bases and 0 bases respectively, with 14 bases between them. CDR3 length equals 15 residues. Germline CDR1 SGHRS, CDR2 YFSETQ. The CDR3 DNA reads as TGCGCCAGCAGACCCGGGGGCTCCATGAACACTGAAGCTTTCTTT. Encoded protein: CASRPGGSMNTEAFF. Full variable domain (missing parts from reference TRBV5-1 and TRBJ1-1): KAGVTQTPRYLIKTRGQQVTLSCSPISGHRSVSWYQQTPGQGLQFLFEYFSETQRNKGNFPGRFSGRQFSNSRSEMNVSTLELGDSALYLCASRPGGSMNTEAFFGQGTRLTVV.

This clonotype has ten or more counts. The chain has TRBV20-1 and TRBJ2-1, with 9 bases aligning to TRBD1. This CDR3 has 17 residues. The germline V gene has CDR1 DFQATT and CDR2 SNEGSKA (reference sequence). Trimming took 5 bases from V and 4 from J; bases not matched to a gene: 15. CDR3 sequence (DNA): TGCAGTGCTTGGGGACAGGGAAATGCGGGTCAGTACAATGAGCAGTTCTTC. Translated: CSAWGQGNAGQYNEQFF.

This clonotype was seen at least ten times. This rearrangement joins TRBV27 to TRBJ1-1, with D possibly being TRBD1 (6 bases). There are 17 residues in the CDR3. Germline CDR1 MNHEY, CDR2 SMNVEV (reference sequence). Trimming took 5 bases from V and 0 from J, leaving 19 bases between them. The CDR3 DNA reads as TGTGCCAGCAGTAGATTTAGCTTCGGACAGATGAACACTGAAGCTTTCTTT. It specifies CASSRFSFGQMNTEAFF.

This clonotype has ten or more counts. J is TRBJ2-7 and V is TRBV7-2; D may be TRBD1 or TRBD2 (6 bases each). The V gene lost 6 bases and the J gene lost 2 bases, with 14 bases spanning the gap. This CDR3 contains 14 residues. The germline V gene encodes CDR1 SGHTA and CDR2 FQGNSA. The CDR3 protein is CASRSRGDPYEQYF. The CDR3 DNA follows: TGTGCCAGCAGATCAAGGGGGGATCCCTACGAGCAGTACTTC.

In this sample, this clonotype turned up many times. This chain connects TRBV12-3 or TRBV12-4 to TRBJ1-6; possibly TRBD1 for D (5 bases). The CDR3 spans 13 residues. The V gene lost 8 bases and the J gene lost 8 bases, with 13 bases spanning the gap. The CDR3 nucleotides are TGTGCCAGCGGGGCCGCGGGGGATTCACCCCTCCACTTT. As protein: CASGAAGDSPLHF.

On this clonotype: A much larger clone lies a single base off, so this may be a read error. The chain links TRBV20-1 to TRBJ1-4; D unresolved. V lost 6 bases to trimming and J lost 5 bases, with 22 bases between them. The V gene's germline CDR1 is DFQATT and CDR2 SNEGSKA (reference sequence). CDR3 length equals 16 residues. The DNA of the CDR3 is TGCAGTGCCGAGGCGGAGCAGACTGAGGTCAATGAAAAACTGTTTTTT. As protein: CSAEAEQTEVNEKLFF.

This clonotype was observed many times. The chain uses TRBV3-1 and TRBJ2-2; D is possibly TRBD2 (6 bases). Germline CDR1 is LGHDT and CDR2 is YNNKEL (reference sequence). V lost 0 bases, J lost 5 bases, and 7 bases lay in between. The CDR3 totals 14 residues. CDR3 region: CASSQEGRTGELFF. CDR3 coding DNA: TGTGCCAGCAGCCAAGAAGGGAGGACCGGGGAGCTGTTTTTT.

This clonotype was seen many times. The J gene is TRBJ1-1, the V gene TRBV5-5; 10 bases are shared with TRBD1. Germline CDR1 is SGHKS and CDR2 is YYEKEE (reference sequence). After removal of 1 base from V and 5 bases from J, the junction contained 8 bases not matched to a gene. The CDR3 has 16 amino acids. The CDR3 nucleotides read TGTGCCAGCAGCTTGTCTACGACAGGGGGCTGGACTGAAGCTTTCTTT. Translating it yields CASSLSTTGGWTEAFF.

This clonotype was seen a few times. The V gene is TRBV12-3 or TRBV12-4, the J gene TRBJ1-5, with 9 bases fitting TRBD1. V lost 2 bases and J lost 9; bases outside the gene matches: 5. The CDR3 has 14 residues. The CDR3 DNA sequence: TGTGCCAGCAGTTTATCGACAGGGGGACTGCCCCAGCATTTT. Translated: CASSLSTGGLPQHF.

This clonotype was counted at least ten times. The chain has TRBV4-1 and TRBJ1-5, with 10 bases aligning to TRBD1. Germline values: CDR1 MGHRA, CDR2 YSYEKL. The CDR3 length is 15 residues. Trimming at V came to 1 base and at J to 6 bases, leaving 3 bases not matched to a gene. CDR3 nucleotide sequence: TGCGCCAGCAGCCAAGTGTGGACAGGGGGTCAGCCCCAGCATTTT. Translation: CASSQVWTGGQPQHF.

This clonotype was observed at least ten times. The chain combines TRBV20-1 with TRBJ1-6, with D perhaps matching TRBD1 (6 bases). V was pared by 4 bases and J by 6 bases, with 13 bases between. The germline V gene encodes CDR1 DFQATT and CDR2 SNEGSKA (reference sequence). The CDR3 runs 14 residues. Here the CDR3 reads CSATQTGLNSPLHF. The CDR3 DNA reads TGCAGTGCTACTCAGACAGGACTTAATTCACCCCTCCACTTT.

This clonotype has a count of ten or more. The chain combines TRBV12-3 or TRBV12-4 with TRBJ1-1; D remains ambiguous. The CDR3 covers 15 residues. Trimming removed 5 bases from V and 0 bases from J, with 13 bases in between. DNA of the CDR3: TGTGCCAGCAGTATTTCACAGCTTTTGAACACTGAAGCTTTCTTT. Its protein product is CASSISQLLNTEAFF.

This clonotype was seen at least ten times. The V gene is TRBV29-1, the J gene TRBJ1-1, with a weak D call TRBD1 (5 bases). Looked up from germline, CDR1 is SQVTM and CDR2 is ANQGSEA. Trimming cost V 4 bases and J 4 bases, with 7 bases left between them. The CDR3 extends over 11 amino acids. For the CDR3, the DNA is TGCAGCGTTGTGGGGGTCACTGAAGCTTTCTTT. It yields the protein CSVVGVTEAFF.

This clonotype occurred many times. The chain is built from TRBV9 and TRBJ2-1, with 9 positions matching TRBD2. Germline V CDR1 and CDR2: SGDLS, YYNGEE. The junction had 7 bases not matched to a gene; V was cut back by 0 bases and J by 0 bases. The length of the CDR3 is 18 residues. The CDR3 DNA reads TGTGCCAGCAGCGTAGGGGGTAGCGGGGGAAGCTCCTACAATGAGCAGTTCTTC. It translates to CASSVGGSGGSSYNEQFF.

This clonotype was observed many times. The chain has TRBV5-1 and TRBJ1-2, with D perhaps TRBD1 (5 bases). Germline lookup yields CDR1 SGHRS and CDR2 YFSETQ. This CDR3 has 14 residues. The V and J ends lost 6 bases and 2 bases respectively, with 14 bases between them. The CDR3 DNA follows: TGCGCCAGCACCAGGGACCTATACAACTATGGCTACACCTTC. This codes for CASTRDLYNYGYTF.

This clonotype occurred many times. As DNA, the CDR3 is TGTGCCACCAGTTCAGGGATTGGGACCCAGTACTTC. Translated, it gives CATSSGIGTQYF. The genes are TRBV24-1 and TRBJ2-5; tentative D call: TRBD1 (5 bases). The CDR3 extends over 12 amino acids. The germline V and J ends were trimmed by 6 bases and 7 bases, with 11 bases remaining between them. Germline V lookup: CDR1 KGHDR, CDR2 SFDVKD.

This clonotype was counted at least ten times. This rearrangement joins TRBV12-3 or TRBV12-4 to TRBJ2-6; D may be TRBD1 or TRBD2 (5 bases each). V was trimmed by 6 bases and J by 4 bases, leaving 13 bases between them. This CDR3 is built from 15 residues. CDR3 in amino acids: CASSLGGPGANVLTF. The DNA of the CDR3 is TGTGCCAGCAGCCTTGGGGGACCCGGGGCCAACGTCCTGACTTTC.

This clonotype was seen at least ten times. The rearrangement links TRBV10-2 to TRBJ2-2; D is ambiguous. This CDR3 comprises 16 residues. Trimming stripped 4 bases from V and 6 bases from J, with 18 bases between. In germline, CDR1 is WSHSY, CDR2 SAAADI. CDR3 sequence reads: CASSVVPGITPGELFF. DNA of the CDR3: TGCGCCAGCAGTGTAGTTCCGGGTATTACACCCGGGGAGCTGTTTTTT.

This clonotype was detected ten times or more. The V gene is TRBV5-1, the J gene TRBJ2-1, with D unclear. The V and J ends lost 3 bases and 6 bases respectively, with 16 bases between them. The length of the CDR3 is 15 residues. Germline V gene sequence: CDR1 SGHRS, CDR2 YFSETQ. The CDR3 protein is CASSSQIGGRNEQFF. CDR3 coding DNA: TGCGCCAGCAGCTCCCAGATTGGCGGCCGCAATGAGCAGTTCTTC. The whole variable domain, remainder taken from reference TRBV5-1 and TRBJ2-1, is KAGVTQTPRYLIKTRGQQVTLSCSPISGHRSVSWYQQTPGQGLQFLFEYFSETQRNKGNFPGRFSGRQFSNSRSEMNVSTLELGDSALYLCASSSQIGGRNEQFFGPGTRLTVL.